The next 29 T cell receptor beta chains were all read from a single sample in a study of blood T cell repertoires in COVID-19. Generated by immunoSEQ multiplex PCR, the TCRdb table keeps only in-frame clones and is missing some. The sample holds 110,000 to 150,000 clones, about 87% seen once. The source material was peripheral blood. The receptors derive from a human donor in a cohort sampled during active COVID-19.

This rearrangement joins TRBV7-2 to TRBJ2-7; 9 bases are shared with TRBD1. Germline loops: CDR1 SGHTA, CDR2 FQGNSA. V trimming: 3 bases; J trimming: 5 bases; junction bases outside the gene matches: 2. CDR3 size: 13 residues. In DNA form, the CDR3 reads TGTGCCAGCAGCTTGACAGGGGGGCACGAGCAGTACGTC. This sequence encodes CASSLTGGHEQYV.

The genes are TRBV9 and TRBJ1-3; the D gene is possibly TRBD1 (5 bases). Germline V gives CDR1 SGDLS, CDR2 YYNGEE. The CDR3 extends over 14 amino acids. V was cut by 3 bases and J by 0 bases, with 7 bases left in between. The DNA of the CDR3 is TGTGCCAGCAGCGGACAGAGCTCTGGAAACACCATATATTTT. This gives the protein CASSGQSSGNTIYF. Full variable domain (rest looked up from reference TRBV9 and TRBJ1-3): DSGVTQTPKHLITATGQRVTLRCSPRSGDLSVYWYQQSLDQGLQFLIQYYNGEERAKGNILERFSAQQFPDLHSELNLSSLELGDSALYFCASSGQSSGNTIYFGEGSWLTVV.

The chain links TRBV6-1 to TRBJ2-6; D not certain. This CDR3 is built from 13 residues. CDR1 is MNHNS and CDR2 is SASEGT in the germline V gene. V lost 2 bases to trimming and J lost 8 bases, with 7 bases between them. The DNA of the CDR3 is TGTGCCAGCAGTGAACCGGTCACCAACGTCCTGACTTTC. Its translation: CASSEPVTNVLTF.

This chain connects TRBV18 to TRBJ1-2; possible D gene TRBD1, 5 bases. Trimming removed 8 bases at V and 2 bases at J, with 15 bases between. CDR1 is KGHSH, CDR2 LQKENI, per germline. The CDR3 consists of 14 residues. The CDR3 protein is CASRGRGGNYGYTF. The CDR3 nucleotides are TGTGCCAGCCGAGGCCGGGGGGGGAACTATGGCTACACCTTC.

The chain employs TRBV18 and TRBJ2-7, with 9 bases aligning to TRBD1. The germline V gene encodes CDR1 KGHSH and CDR2 LQKENI. There are 15 residues in the CDR3. V lost 1 base to trimming and J lost 2 bases; unmatched junction nucleotides: 3. The CDR3 sequence: CASSPQTGGPYEQYF. As DNA, the CDR3 is TGTGCCAGCTCACCACAGACAGGGGGACCCTACGAGCAGTACTTC.

J is TRBJ1-1 and V is TRBV7-2; 10 nucleotides agree with TRBD1. J was trimmed by 5 bases and V by 4 bases; bases with no gene match: 4. CDR1 is SGHTA and CDR2 is FQGNSA in the germline V gene. The CDR3 runs to 14 residues. The CDR3 bases are TGTGCCAGCAGCTCTGACAGGGGGCGAACTGAAGCTTTCTTT. This gives the protein CASSSDRGRTEAFF.

V usage is TRBV15 and J usage is TRBJ1-3; no firm D call. Trimming left V 2 bases short and J 0 bases short, with 11 bases between. There are 16 residues in the CDR3. Germline V lookup: CDR1 LNHNV, CDR2 YYDKDF (reference sequence). CDR3 residues: CATSRSVGRSGNTIYF. CDR3 coding DNA: TGTGCCACCAGCAGAAGTGTTGGGCGCTCTGGAAACACCATATATTTT.

This sequence joins TRBV24-1 and TRBJ1-2, with 9 bases aligning to TRBD1. CDR1 and CDR2 (germline): KGHDR, SFDVKD. Trimming at V came to 5 bases and at J to 8 bases, leaving 11 bases not matched to a gene. This CDR3 is 15 amino acids long. CDR3 residues: CATSVGTGRIVGYTF. In DNA form, the CDR3 reads TGTGCCACCAGTGTCGGGACAGGGCGTATTGTAGGCTACACCTTC.

The V gene is TRBV19, the J gene TRBJ1-2; TRBD1 aligns across 10 bases. Germline V gives CDR1 LNHDA, CDR2 SQIVND (reference sequence). CDR3 length: 17 residues. Losses at the gene ends were 2 bases for V and 5 bases for J; bases not matched to a gene: 11. CDR3 bases: TGTGCCAGTAGTATACTCTCCCCCTCGGGACAGGGGTATGGCTACACCTTC. It yields the protein CASSILSPSGQGYGYTF.

The chain has TRBV3-1 (or the pseudogene TRBV3-2) and TRBJ1-2, with 8 nucleotides matching TRBD1. V shed 1 base, J shed 7 bases, and the junction held 2 bases outside the gene matches. The CDR3 contains 13 residues. Germline CDR1 LGHDT, CDR2 YNNKEL (reference sequence). CDR3 in DNA: TGTGCCAGCAGCCAAGCAGGGGGCCGTGGCTACACCTTC. As protein: CASSQAGGRGYTF.

The chain uses TRBV19 and TRBJ1-1, with TRBD1 matching 8 bases. The CDR3 is made up of 14 amino acids. CDR1 is LNHDA, CDR2 SQIVND, per germline (reference sequence). The V and J ends lost 7 bases and 3 bases, in that order; junction bases with no gene match: 7. The CDR3 reads CASTDRVGDTEAFF. The CDR3, as DNA: TGTGCCAGTACGGACAGGGTCGGGGACACTGAAGCTTTCTTT.

V usage is TRBV5-1 and J usage is TRBJ1-4; 9 nucleotides match TRBD1. Germline V gives CDR1 SGHRS, CDR2 YFSETQ. V lost 3 bases, J lost 5 bases, and 2 bases stayed unmatched. The CDR3 length is 14 residues. CDR3 sequence: CASSYGQGNEKLFF. The CDR3 region has the DNA TGCGCCAGCAGCTATGGACAGGGGAATGAAAAACTGTTTTTT.

The chain employs TRBV6-4 and TRBJ2-1; 8 positions agree with TRBD2. This CDR3 region has 15 residues. The J segment lost 0 bases and the V segment lost 6 bases, leaving 4 bases of the junction unmatched. Germline V CDR1 and CDR2: MRHNA, SNTAGT. The CDR3 region is CASRQSGSSYNEQFF. For the CDR3, the DNA is TGTGCCAGCAGACAAAGCGGGAGCTCCTACAATGAGCAGTTCTTC.

The V gene is TRBV4-1, the J gene TRBJ1-1; a weak D match, TRBD1 (5 bases). V was pared by 1 base and J by 4 bases, with 13 bases between. This CDR3 region has 15 residues. In germline, CDR1 is MGHRA, CDR2 YSYEKL. The CDR3 DNA sequence: TGCGCCAGCAGCCAAGTTCAAGGGGTTGTCACTGAAGCTTTCTTT. It is translated as CASSQVQGVVTEAFF.

The CDR3 nucleotides read TGTGCCAGCAGCTTAGAACACAGGGAAACAGATACGCAGTATTTT. Amino acids: CASSLEHRETDTQYF. The rearrangement links TRBV5-4 to TRBJ2-3; perhaps TRBD1 as D (6 bases). Trimming left V 2 bases short and J 3 bases short, with 13 bases between. The germline V gene has CDR1 SGHNT and CDR2 YYREEE (reference sequence). This CDR3 has 15 residues.

With regard to this clone: This specimen includes other DNA sequences encoding the same CDR3. The rearrangement joins TRBV18 to TRBJ2-7; D is perhaps TRBD1 (6 bases). Germline CDR1 and CDR2: KGHSH and LQKENI. CDR3 length: 13 amino acids. The CDR3 DNA is TGTGCCAGCTGGAGACAGGACATCTACGAGCAGTATGTC. This translates into CASWRQDIYEQYV.

V usage is TRBV10-3 and J usage is TRBJ1-4; D remains ambiguous. The CDR3 extends over 13 amino acids. The V end was cut by 6 bases, the J end by 4 bases, with 9 bases between. Germline V gene sequence: CDR1 ENHRY, CDR2 SYGVKD. The CDR3 is CAIRDAGNEKLFF. The CDR3 DNA is TGTGCCATCAGGGACGCGGGTAATGAAAAACTGTTTTTT.

This clone occurred once. The genes are TRBV19 and TRBJ1-1; D is perhaps TRBD1 (5 bases). Germline assignment: CDR1 LNHDA and CDR2 SQIVND (reference sequence). The ends were cut back, 7 bases at V and 5 bases at J, with 20 bases in the middle. This CDR3 comprises 15 residues. This CDR3 reads CASTPGRAFLTEAFF. The CDR3 region has the DNA TGTGCCAGTACCCCAGGGAGGGCCTTTTTAACTGAAGCTTTCTTT.

V and J are TRBV7-8 and TRBJ1-3; D might be TRBD1 (5 bases). Trimming removed 4 bases from V and 0 bases from J, with 10 bases in between. Germline V lookup: CDR1 SGHVS, CDR2 FQNEAQ. The CDR3 loop spans 15 amino acids. CDR3 nucleotide sequence: TGTGCCAGCAGCTGGGGCTACAGCTCTGGAAACACCATATATTTT. It is translated as CASSWGYSSGNTIYF.

This clone was recorded at least ten times. This sequence joins TRBV11-3 and TRBJ1-4; TRBD1 matches 9 bases. Germline lookup yields CDR1 SGHNT and CDR2 YENEEA. V was pared by 4 bases and J by 8 bases, with 8 bases of the junction left unmatched. The CDR3 sequence is 15 residues long. The CDR3 here is CASSSRGQGYEKLFF. The CDR3 DNA reads as TGTGCCAGCAGCTCACGAGGACAGGGGTACGAAAAACTGTTTTTT.

The V gene is TRBV30, the J gene TRBJ1-5, with D possibly being TRBD1 (6 bases). CDR1 and CDR2 (germline): GTSNPN, SVGIG (reference sequence). CDR3 length equals 15 residues. The V end lost 2 bases, the J end lost 1 base, and 12 bases lay between the germline ends. CDR3 sequence: CAWSQGSRSNQPQHF. Written as DNA, the CDR3 is TGTGCCTGGAGTCAGGGGTCTCGCAGCAATCAGCCCCAGCATTTT. The variable domain in full, completed from reference TRBV30 and TRBJ1-5, reads SQTIHQWPATLVQPVGSPLSLECTVEGTSNPNLYWYRQAAGRGLQLLFYSVGIGQISSEVPQNLSASRPQDRQFILSSKKLLLSDSGFYLCAWSQGSRSNQPQHFGDGTRLSIL.

The chain carries TRBV30 and TRBJ1-1; D gene ambiguous. This CDR3 has 11 residues. Germline CDR1 GTSNPN, CDR2 SVGIG (reference sequence). V shed 1 base and J shed 8 bases, with 8 bases lying between them. Here the CDR3 DNA reads TGTGCCTGGAGTGATGAGGAAGAAGCTTTCTTT. This gives the protein CAWSDEEEAFF.

This chain uses TRBV7-2 with TRBJ2-7; 7 bases are shared with TRBD1. CDR1 and CDR2 (germline): SGHTA, FQGNSA. Trimming took 4 bases from V and 3 from J; bases not matched to a gene: 6. This CDR3 contains 14 residues. In DNA, the CDR3 is TGTGCCAGCAGCTACCGCCGGGACAGCTACGAGCAGTACTTC. It yields the protein CASSYRRDSYEQYF. The whole variable domain, filled in from reference TRBV7-2 and TRBJ2-7, reads GAGVSQSPSNKVTEKGKDVELRCDPISGHTALYWYRQSLGQGLEFLIYFQGNSAPDKSGLPSDRFSAERTGGSVSTLTIQRTQQEDSAVYLCASSYRRDSYEQYFGPGTRLTVT.

The V and J genes are TRBV7-2 and TRBJ1-1; 8 bases map to TRBD1. The CDR3 is 15 amino acids. The germline gives CDR1 SGHTA, CDR2 FQGNSA. The ends lost 3 bases at V and 5 bases at J; junction bases unmatched: 8. The CDR3 spells CASSFPDREGTEAFF. The CDR3 DNA follows: TGTGCCAGCAGCTTCCCGGACAGGGAGGGGACTGAAGCTTTCTTT.

J is TRBJ2-5 and V is TRBV15, with 9 bases that match TRBD1. The CDR3 contains 14 residues. Germline CDR1 reads LNHNV; CDR2 reads YYDKDF (reference sequence). V was pared by 5 bases and J by 4 bases, with 5 bases of the junction left unmatched. CDR3 loop: CATSGYRGRETQYF. CDR3 coding DNA: TGTGCCACCAGCGGATACAGGGGGCGAGAGACCCAGTACTTC.

The chain combines TRBV27 with TRBJ2-1; TRBD1 agrees at 7 bases. J gave up 0 bases and V 4 bases, and 6 bases lay outside the gene matches. The CDR3 consists of 16 residues. Germline V gene sequence: CDR1 MNHEY, CDR2 SMNVEV (reference sequence). The CDR3 nucleotides read TGTGCCAGCAGTTCTGACAGGGCGAGCTCCTACAATGAGCAGTTCTTC. It is translated as CASSSDRASSYNEQFF.

The chain couples TRBV6-2 or TRBV6-3 to TRBJ1-6; D remains unclear. Germline CDR1 is MNHEY and CDR2 is SVGEGT. The germline V and J ends were trimmed by 6 bases and 3 bases, with 15 bases remaining between them. This CDR3 spans 16 amino acids. The CDR3 DNA reads TGTGCCAGCAGCCCGGCGGGAGTAAGCTATAATTCACCCCTCCACTTT. It is translated as CASSPAGVSYNSPLHF.

In its sample, this clone was seen a few times. V is TRBV6-5 and J is TRBJ1-1, with no clear D. The ends were cut back, 6 bases at V and 3 bases at J, with 17 bases in the middle. The CDR3 loop spans 15 amino acids. The germline V gene has CDR1 MNHEY and CDR2 SVGAGI. This CDR3 reads CASRLPGVRDTEAFF. In nucleotides, the CDR3 is TGTGCCAGCAGACTACCCGGGGTAAGGGACACTGAAGCTTTCTTT.

V is TRBV27 and J is TRBJ2-2; D possibly corresponds to TRBD2 (6 bases). From germline, CDR1 is MNHEY and CDR2 SMNVEV (reference sequence). Trimming left V 6 bases short and J 11 bases short, with 16 bases between. The CDR3 contains 13 residues. CDR3 sequence: CASSLMEGSELFF. In DNA, the CDR3 is TGTGCCAGCAGCCTGATGGAGGGGTCCGAGCTGTTTTTT.